This record covers a single T cell receptor (beta chain). Its target is unknown. This CDR3 comprises 13 residues. Deletions cut 5 bases from V and 5 bases from J, with 11 bases between. The sample originates from a study of T-cell memory formation after mild COVID-19. In the study overall: Most TCR clusters belonged to a single donor.

TCR alpha and TCR beta cDNA libraries carrying sample barcodes and UMIs were produced by 5'RACE using constant-segment primers. TCRdb re-derived calls from the 5' RACE reads in MiXCR, one entry per CDR3 protein. The sample shows roughly 340,000 distinct CDR3 sequences, 15% to 20% of them seen only once. Study findings and constraints: A subset of responding clones appeared in pre-infection memory, suggesting cross-reactive memory joined. The study found balanced CD4/CD8 in clones contracting day 15 to 85 and a CD4+ lean in later expanders.

Sequencing was carried out using PBMCs or a T cell subset sorted from them (not recorded which). The V gene is TRBV12-3 or TRBV12-4, the J gene TRBJ2-3; no firm D call. This TCR derives from a man aged 18 to 35 who had mild COVID-19 (a few samples of this study predate the infection). Cell type and time point are not known. The CDR3 region has the DNA TGTGCCAGCAGTCCGCGGTTGGAAGATACGCAGTATTTT. Translation: CASSPRLEDTQYF.